This passage covers 25 T cell receptor beta chains from one sample sequenced in a study of Ad26.COV2.S vaccination and SARS-CoV-2 variants. The treatment was: some 20 received Ad26.COV2.S at low or high dose, single or two shots; several received placebo; per-sample allocation not given. Sampling occurred on day 63 after the first vaccine or placebo injection. Using immunoSEQ multiplex PCR, the repertoire was profiled, and TCRdb retains in-frame clones only, with some absent. Among about 400,000 clones listed, under 90% were seen once. The sequencing here drew on peripheral blood, taken in a trial of Ad26.COV2.S vaccine versus placebo. The receptors derive from a person between 18 and 65 years old who received the Ad26.COV2.S COVID-19 vaccine or a placebo.

Concerning this clone: Other DNA sequences in the sample encode the same CDR3. This CDR3 is CASSPGETQYF. DNA for the CDR3: TGTGCCAGCAGTCCTGGGGAGACCCAGTACTTC. This chain uses TRBV12-3 or TRBV12-4 with TRBJ2-5; no reliable D call. CDR3 length equals 11 residues. Trimming cost V 5 bases and J 5 bases, with 6 bases left between them.

This chain joins TRBV2 and TRBJ2-3; D not certain. CDR3 length: 12 residues. Germline-derived CDR1 and CDR2 are SNHLY and FYNNEI. V was trimmed by 2 bases and J by 4 bases, leaving 4 bases between them. CDR3 amino acids: CASSERSDTQYF. For the CDR3, the DNA is TGTGCCAGCAGTGAAAGGTCAGATACGCAGTATTTT.

This chain uses TRBV19 with TRBJ2-1; D is unresolved. Germline V gene sequence: CDR1 LNHDA, CDR2 SQIVND (reference sequence). This CDR3 region has 13 residues. V was trimmed by 5 bases and J by 3 bases, leaving 8 bases between them. Written as DNA, the CDR3 is TGTGCCAGTAGTGGGCTCTACTACAATGAGCAGTTCTTC. The encoded protein is CASSGLYYNEQFF.

This chain joins TRBV12-3 or TRBV12-4 and TRBJ2-5; the D is unclear. This CDR3 contains 11 residues. V was cut by 5 bases and J by 3 bases, with 4 bases left in between. CDR3 loop: CASSREETQYF. CDR3 sequence (DNA): TGTGCCAGCAGTCGGGAAGAGACCCAGTACTTC.

V usage is TRBV5-1 and J usage is TRBJ1-3; D may be TRBD1 (6 bases). Germline CDR1 reads SGHRS; CDR2 reads YFSETQ. This CDR3 has 15 amino acids. V was cut by 1 base and J by 4 bases, with 12 bases left in between. The CDR3 coding sequence is TGCGCCAGCAGCTTGACAGGGCTTACAGGAAACACCATATATTTT. Translating it yields CASSLTGLTGNTIYF. Complete variable domain (other parts from reference TRBV5-1 and TRBJ1-3): KAGVTQTPRYLIKTRGQQVTLSCSPISGHRSVSWYQQTPGQGLQFLFEYFSETQRNKGNFPGRFSGRQFSNSRSEMNVSTLELGDSALYLCASSLTGLTGNTIYFGEGSWLTVV.

This chain joins TRBV7-9 and TRBJ2-1; maybe TRBD2 (6 bases). Germline CDR1 reads SEHNR; CDR2 reads FQNEAQ (reference sequence). CDR3 size: 13 residues. The ends were cut back, 5 bases at V and 11 bases at J, with 16 bases in the middle. CDR3 DNA: TGTGCCAGCAGCCCATCGCGGGATAGTAAGCAGTTCTTC. This translates into CASSPSRDSKQFF.

The rearrangement links TRBV7-8 to TRBJ2-5, with D possibly matching TRBD1 (6 bases). Trimming removed 5 bases from V and 5 bases from J, with 12 bases in between. The CDR3 length is 13 residues. The germline gives CDR1 SGHVS, CDR2 FQNEAQ. CDR3 in amino acids: CASSRNRDETQYF. The CDR3 DNA is TGTGCCAGCAGCCGTAACAGGGACGAGACCCAGTACTTC.

This clone was seen at least ten times. The chain employs TRBV28 and TRBJ1-1; D is perhaps TRBD1 (6 bases). CDR3 length: 14 residues. The V end was cut by 3 bases, the J end by 5 bases, with 13 bases between. Germline V gene sequence: CDR1 MDHEN, CDR2 SYDVKM. The CDR3 loop is CASSFGTGTTEAFF. The CDR3 DNA is TGTGCCAGCAGTTTCGGTACAGGGACTACTGAAGCTTTCTTT.

The CDR3 loop is CASIQGTVQNTIYF. CDR3 nucleotides: TGTGCCAGCATTCAAGGGACAGTACAAAACACCATATATTTT. The V gene is TRBV6-6, the J gene TRBJ1-3, with 7 bases that match TRBD1. The CDR3 has 14 amino acids. V lost 7 bases to trimming and J lost 6 bases; unmatched junction nucleotides: 9. CDR1 and CDR2 from the germline V gene are MNHNY and SVGAGI (reference sequence).

The rearrangement uses TRBV6-5 and TRBJ2-7; possibly TRBD1 for D (6 bases). Trimming stripped 6 bases from V and 0 bases from J, with 9 bases between. This CDR3 region has 13 residues. Per the germline V gene, CDR1 is MNHEY and CDR2 is SVGAGI. The CDR3, as DNA: TGTGCCAGCAGCCTGACAGGCTCCTACGAGCAGTACTTC. Its translation is CASSLTGSYEQYF.

In nucleotides, the CDR3 is TGTGCCAGCAGCTTTGGGCGTGCCGGGGAGCTGTTTTTT. This gives the protein CASSFGRAGELFF. The V gene is TRBV5-6, the J gene TRBJ2-2; no clear D. Germline V gene lookup returns CDR1 SGHDT and CDR2 YYEEEE. CDR3 length: 13 residues. Trimming left V 2 bases short and J 6 bases short, with 8 bases between.

This chain links TRBV18 with TRBJ2-5; a possible D gene is TRBD1 (5 bases). Trimming removed 2 bases at V and 5 bases at J, with 12 bases between. There are 14 residues in the CDR3. CDR1 and CDR2 (germline): KGHSH, LQKENI. CDR3 sequence (DNA): TGTGCCAGCTCACCAATCTGGGGCTGGGAGACCCAGTACTTC. It translates to CASSPIWGWETQYF.

The chain carries TRBV5-1 and TRBJ2-1; D is possibly TRBD2 (6 bases). The CDR3 has 16 amino acids. Germline V gives CDR1 SGHRS, CDR2 YFSETQ. Trimming pared 3 bases from V and 0 bases from J, leaving 13 bases between. The CDR3 sequence: CASSSSAGLSYNEQFF. As DNA, the CDR3 is TGCGCCAGCAGCTCTTCCGCGGGACTCTCCTACAATGAGCAGTTCTTC. The variable domain in full, completed from reference TRBV5-1 and TRBJ2-1, reads KAGVTQTPRYLIKTRGQQVTLSCSPISGHRSVSWYQQTPGQGLQFLFEYFSETQRNKGNFPGRFSGRQFSNSRSEMNVSTLELGDSALYLCASSSSAGLSYNEQFFGPGTRLTVL.

The V call is TRBV10-3, the J call TRBJ2-1; D gene unclear. The CDR3 loop spans 16 amino acids. Looked up from germline, CDR1 is ENHRY and CDR2 is SYGVKD. Trimming shortened V by 3 bases and J by 2 bases, and 14 bases separated the two germline ends. The CDR3 DNA reads TGTGCCATCAGTGATGCTCGCGATATAGCCTACAATGAGCAGTTCTTC. Its translation: CAISDARDIAYNEQFF.

This clone has only a few counts. The CDR3 is CASSESSSGNTIYF. The CDR3 bases are TGTGCCAGCAGTGAAAGTAGCTCTGGAAACACCATATATTTT. This sequence joins TRBV2 and TRBJ1-3; D is uncertain. V gave up 2 bases and J gave up 0 bases, with 5 bases separating them. The V gene's germline CDR1 is SNHLY and CDR2 FYNNEI. The CDR3 length is 14 residues.

The chain links TRBV7-2 to TRBJ2-1; 9 bases match TRBD2. Germline trimming cut 5 bases from V and 3 bases from J; bases unmatched to any gene: 8. CDR3 size: 16 residues. Per the germline V gene, CDR1 is SGHTA and CDR2 is FQGNSA. The CDR3 loop is CASSPALLAGYNEQFF. The DNA for the CDR3 is TGTGCCAGCAGCCCCGCCCTACTAGCGGGCTACAATGAGCAGTTCTTC.

The J gene is TRBJ1-1, the V gene TRBV19, with 8 positions matching TRBD1. J was trimmed by 10 bases and V by 4 bases; bases with no gene match: 8. Germline V gene data show CDR1 as LNHDA and CDR2 as SQIVND (reference sequence). The CDR3 length is 13 residues. The CDR3 DNA reads TGTGCCAGTAGTAACACAGGGGGACAAGCAGCTTTCTTT. This sequence encodes CASSNTGGQAAFF.

The chain couples TRBV3-1 (or the pseudogene TRBV3-2) to TRBJ1-2; D unclear. The CDR3 consists of 13 residues. CDR1 is LGHDT and CDR2 is YNNKEL in the germline V gene (reference sequence). V was shortened by 0 bases and J by 14 bases, with 16 bases between the two germline ends. This CDR3 is CASSQEGIRVRTF. The CDR3 DNA sequence: TGTGCCAGCAGCCAAGAAGGTATCCGGGTGCGTACCTTC.

The chain uses TRBV5-1 and TRBJ2-3, with TRBD2 identical over 12 bases. Trimming at V came to 5 bases and at J to 2 bases, leaving 3 bases not matched to a gene. The CDR3 spans 15 residues. CDR1 and CDR2 (germline): SGHRS, YFSETQ. The CDR3 nucleotides read TGCGCCAGCAGAGGACTAGCGGGAAACACAGATACGCAGTATTTT. Translated, it gives CASRGLAGNTDTQYF.

This clone showed up just once. The chain couples TRBV3-1 (or the pseudogene TRBV3-2) to TRBJ1-3; 10 bases are shared with TRBD1. The germline V gene has CDR1 LGHDT and CDR2 YNNKEL (reference sequence). V shed 4 bases, J shed 7 bases, and the junction held 13 bases outside the gene matches. The CDR3 extends over 17 amino acids. The CDR3 region is CASSRPRGTGEGNTIYF. The CDR3 DNA follows: TGTGCCAGCAGCCGCCCTCGGGGGACAGGGGAAGGTAACACCATATATTTT.

This clone was observed a few times. The rearrangement links TRBV5-6 to TRBJ1-3; D is unclear. Germline V lookup: CDR1 SGHDT, CDR2 YYEEEE. The CDR3 is 16 residues long. V was shortened by 1 base and J by 0 bases, with 11 bases between the two germline ends. Here the CDR3 reads CASSLTGGSSGNTIYF. The CDR3 coding sequence is TGTGCCAGCAGCTTGACTGGCGGGAGCTCTGGAAACACCATATATTTT.

V is TRBV27 and J is TRBJ2-7; no reliable D call. The CDR3 has 13 residues. Germline values: CDR1 MNHEY, CDR2 SMNVEV (reference sequence). V gave up 0 bases and J gave up 5 bases, with 8 bases separating them. The CDR3: CASSLSVYDEQYF. The DNA of the CDR3 is TGTGCCAGCAGTTTATCTGTTTACGACGAGCAGTACTTC.

The rearrangement uses TRBV5-1 and TRBJ1-2; 10 nucleotides agree with TRBD1. The CDR3 is 15 amino acids. Trimming cost V 4 bases and J 5 bases; bases outside gene matches: 8. Germline CDR1 and CDR2: SGHRS and YFSETQ. CDR3 protein: CASSTGTGVPYGYTF. In DNA form, the CDR3 reads TGCGCCAGCAGCACCGGGACAGGGGTGCCTTATGGCTACACCTTC.

This clone was recorded a few times. The rearrangement uses TRBV12-3 or TRBV12-4 and TRBJ2-7, with 7 bases matching TRBD1. V dropped 6 bases and J dropped 5; count of bases not matched to a gene: 4. The CDR3 covers 12 residues. CDR3: CASSFDRDEQYF. The CDR3 region has the DNA TGTGCCAGCAGCTTTGACAGGGACGAGCAGTACTTC.

J is TRBJ1-4 and V is TRBV7-9, with D possibly TRBD1 on 6 matching bases. CDR3 size: 15 residues. V was cut by 10 bases and J by 3 bases, with 18 bases left in between. Germline values: CDR1 SEHNR, CDR2 FQNEAQ (reference sequence). CDR3 nucleotides: TGTGCCACCCTGCCCCGGCCAGGGGCTAATGAAAAACTGTTTTTT. Its translation: CATLPRPGANEKLFF. Combining the CDR3 with reference TRBV7-9 and TRBJ1-4 gives the whole variable domain DTGVSQNPRHKITKRGQNVTFRCDPISEHNRLYWYRQTLGQGPEFLTYFQNEAQLEKSRLLSDRFSAERPKGSFSTLEIQRTEQGDSAMYLCATLPRPGANEKLFFGSGTQLSVL.